The 18 T cell receptor beta chains below were found in one sample sequenced in a study of CD8 T cells in Susac syndrome. RNA totalling roughly 0.45 to 1 ug underwent reverse transcription with random hexamers. Each CDR3 protein gets one entry after TCRdb re-called the immunoSEQ multiplex PCR reads with MiXCR. The table records roughly 110,000 distinct CDR3 sequences, approximately 95% of them present only once. Sample: CD8+ T cells from PBMCs. These receptors all stem from a human donor with Susac syndrome.

The genes are TRBV4-1 and TRBJ1-1; D is uncertain. V was clipped by 4 bases and J by 2 bases, with 11 bases between them. CDR3 size: 14 residues. Per germline, CDR1 MGHRA and CDR2 YSYEKL. This CDR3 reads CASSPARSNTEAFF. Here the CDR3 DNA reads TGCGCCAGCAGCCCCGCGAGGAGCAACACTGAAGCTTTCTTT.

The chain's CDR3 is CASSQDTTAGGFYNEQFF. CDR3 sequence (DNA): TGCGCCAGCAGCCAAGATACCACGGCGGGGGGTTTCTACAATGAGCAGTTCTTC. The V gene is TRBV4-3, the J gene TRBJ2-1, with 8 bases lining up with TRBD2. Germline V gene lookup returns CDR1 LGHNA and CDR2 YSLEER. V trimming: 0 bases; J trimming: 3 bases; junction bases outside the gene matches: 10. CDR3 size: 18 residues.

This clonotype was recorded only once. The genes are TRBV9 and TRBJ1-2; no definite D call. The CDR3 runs 15 residues. Trimming took 3 bases from V and 0 from J, leaving 12 bases between them. Germline V gives CDR1 SGDLS, CDR2 YYNGEE. The CDR3 reads CASSAPPTTNYGYTF. The CDR3 region has the DNA TGTGCCAGCAGCGCTCCCCCCACGACTAACTATGGCTACACCTTC.

This chain connects TRBV6-6 to TRBJ2-1; D is possibly TRBD1 or TRBD2 (5 bases each). The length of the CDR3 is 11 residues. Trimming pared 10 bases from V and 9 bases from J, leaving 13 bases between. From germline, CDR1 is MNHNY and CDR2 SVGAGI (reference sequence). CDR3 nucleotides: TGTGCCACCTCCTCGGGGCTTGAGCAGTTCTTC. Translating gives CATSSGLEQFF.

The chain has TRBV20-1 and TRBJ2-3; 8 nucleotides line up with TRBD2. Germline V gives CDR1 DFQATT, CDR2 SNEGSKA (reference sequence). V was pared by 6 bases and J by 4 bases, with 3 bases of the junction left unmatched. CDR3 length: 12 residues. The CDR3 is CSATGGPDTQYF. CDR3 nucleotides: TGCAGTGCCACGGGGGGGCCAGATACGCAGTATTTT.

The chain uses TRBV21-1 and TRBJ2-7; TRBD2 was called by the table and not checked on the DNA. TRBV21-1 represents a pseudogene. The CDR3 contains 16 residues. CDR3 region: CASSIIPGPDSYEQYF. The CDR3 DNA reads as TGTGCCAGCAGCATTATTCCGGGACCAGACTCCTACGAGCAGTACTTC.

V is TRBV27 and J is TRBJ1-1; D is ambiguous. V lost 7 bases to trimming and J lost 0 bases, with 9 bases between them. CDR3 length: 13 amino acids. Germline loops: CDR1 MNHEY, CDR2 SMNVEV (reference sequence). The CDR3 nucleotides are TGTGCCAGCACGACCGGGCTGAACACTGAAGCTTTCTTT. Translation: CASTTGLNTEAFF.

The rearrangement uses TRBV13 and TRBJ1-5; TRBD1 aligns across 7 bases. Looked up from germline, CDR1 is PRHDT and CDR2 is FYEKMQ (reference sequence). Unmatched junction bases numbered 11, after V lost 8 bases and J lost 7 bases. This CDR3 is 14 amino acids long. This chain's CDR3 is CASAPGDRTQPQHF. Written as DNA, the CDR3 is TGTGCCAGCGCCCCGGGGGACAGAACGCAGCCCCAGCATTTT.

This clonotype is a singleton in its sample. The V call is TRBV2, the J call TRBJ2-5; the D is unclear. Trimming cost V 0 bases and J 3 bases, with 14 bases left between them. Germline assignment: CDR1 SNHLY and CDR2 FYNNEI. The CDR3 sequence is 16 residues long. The chain's CDR3 is CASSEAQTTNEETQYF. CDR3 coding DNA: TGTGCCAGCAGTGAAGCTCAAACCACGAACGAAGAGACCCAGTACTTC.

This chain connects TRBV7-3 to TRBJ2-3, with TRBD2 matching 8 bases. CDR1 is SGHTA, CDR2 FQGTGA, per germline. V dropped 1 base and J dropped 2; count of bases not matched to a gene: 2. The CDR3 runs to 15 residues. The CDR3 DNA reads as TGTGCCAGCAGCTTAAACGGGGGGGCCACAGATACGCAGTATTTT. Translated: CASSLNGGATDTQYF.

This rearrangement joins TRBV11-1 to TRBJ2-2; unclear D gene. The CDR3 sequence is 14 residues long. CDR1 is SGHAT, CDR2 FQDESV, per germline (reference sequence). V was pared by 5 bases and J by 4 bases, with 11 bases between. CDR3 sequence: CASSPVRGTGELFF. The CDR3 bases are TGTGCCAGCAGCCCCGTTAGAGGCACCGGGGAGCTGTTTTTT.

The genes are TRBV20-1 and TRBJ2-2, with D possibly called TRBD1 or TRBD2 (6 bases each). The ends were cut back, 4 bases at V and 3 bases at J, with 12 bases in the middle. The CDR3 sequence is 14 residues long. CDR1 and CDR2 from the germline V gene are DFQATT and SNEGSKA (reference sequence). The CDR3 loop is CSANREEDTGELFF. For the CDR3, the DNA is TGCAGTGCTAACAGGGAGGAGGACACCGGGGAGCTGTTTTTT.

The chain has TRBV11-2 and TRBJ2-5, with 9 positions matching TRBD2. In germline, CDR1 is SGHAT, CDR2 FQNNGV. The CDR3 is 15 amino acids. V shed 5 bases and J 5 bases; nucleotides not matched to a gene: 9. This chain's CDR3 is CASSRQAGGRETQYF. CDR3 DNA sequence: TGTGCCAGCAGCCGCCAGGCGGGGGGGCGGGAGACCCAGTACTTC.

The chain has TRBV3-1 and TRBJ2-7; no clear D. This CDR3 is 14 amino acids long. V was clipped by 4 bases and J by 1 base, with 11 bases between them. Germline CDR1 and CDR2: LGHDT and YNNKEL (reference sequence). CDR3 sequence reads: CASSPDVGSYEQYF. The CDR3 DNA is TGTGCCAGCAGCCCGGACGTGGGGTCCTACGAGCAGTACTTC.

This clonotype has only one observation. The rearrangement links TRBV20-1 to TRBJ1-1; 9 bases map to TRBD1. The CDR3 totals 14 residues. The V segment lost 6 bases and the J segment 5 bases; nucleotides outside the gene matches: 10. Germline loops: CDR1 DFQATT, CDR2 SNEGSKA (reference sequence). CDR3 region: CSALDRGEGTEAFF. CDR3 DNA: TGCAGTGCCTTGGACAGGGGTGAGGGAACTGAAGCTTTCTTT.

This clonotype was picked up one time. This chain joins TRBV27 and TRBJ2-7; D is unresolved. The CDR3 totals 14 residues. Trimming shortened V by 6 bases and J by 4 bases, and 16 bases separated the two germline ends. Looked up from germline, CDR1 is MNHEY and CDR2 is SMNVEV (reference sequence). The CDR3 region has the DNA TGTGCCAGCAGCTCTGGTAGTAATGGGTACGAGCAGTACTTC. This translates into CASSSGSNGYEQYF.

This rearrangement joins TRBV20-1 to TRBJ2-7; unclear D gene. This CDR3 comprises 15 residues. Germline lookup yields CDR1 DFQATT and CDR2 SNEGSKA (reference sequence). With 2 bases removed from V and 0 bases from J, the gap between germline ends came to 14 bases. Here the CDR3 reads CSARSGHDLSYEQYF. CDR3 nucleotide sequence: TGCAGTGCTAGAAGTGGGCACGACCTCTCCTACGAGCAGTACTTC.

The chain employs TRBV27 and TRBJ2-7; D may be TRBD2 (5 bases). The CDR3 length is 14 residues. CDR1 is MNHEY, CDR2 SMNVEV, per germline (reference sequence). Trimming took 7 bases from V and 4 from J, leaving 17 bases between them. CDR3 sequence (DNA): TGTGCCAGCACGGCGGGCGTAAGTCCATACGAGCAGTACTTC. This codes for CASTAGVSPYEQYF.